The 26 T cell receptor beta chains presented below share a single source sample, sequenced in a study of control samples from healthy donors and cancer patients. Here immunoSEQ multiplex PCR was the method, and the copy in TCRdb shows in-frame clones only, minus some. The table lists 99,000 or so clones, under 90% of them singletons. The sequencing input was blood. The receptors stem from a woman aged 45 to 65 in good health.

The chain uses TRBV5-1 and TRBJ1-1; TRBD1 matches at 9 bases. The CDR3 covers 14 residues. With V trimmed by 6 bases and J by 1 base, 4 bases remained unmatched. Germline CDR1 is SGHRS and CDR2 is YFSETQ. This CDR3 reads CASTWGQGNTEAFF. Here the CDR3 DNA reads TGCGCCAGCACCTGGGGACAGGGGAACACTGAAGCTTTCTTT.

The gene calls are TRBV19 and TRBJ1-4; D is perhaps TRBD1 (5 bases). The V gene lost 6 bases and the J gene lost 5 bases, with 10 bases spanning the gap. From germline, CDR1 is LNHDA and CDR2 SQIVND (reference sequence). The CDR3 length is 13 residues. CDR3 DNA sequence: TGTGCCAGTAGGATGCAGGGCAATGAAAAACTGTTTTTT. It codes for CASRMQGNEKLFF. The full variable domain, its missing parts supplied by reference TRBV19 and TRBJ1-4, is DGGITQSPKYLFRKEGQNVTLSCEQNLNHDAMYWYRQDPGQGLRLIYYSQIVNDFQKGDIAEGYSVSREKKESFPLTVTSAQKNPTAFYLCASRMQGNEKLFFGSGTQLSVL.

A few counts support this clone. The genes are TRBV5-1 and TRBJ2-6; possible D gene TRBD1, 6 bases. Germline assignment: CDR1 SGHRS and CDR2 YFSETQ. This CDR3 region has 15 residues. Trimming stripped 4 bases from V and 0 bases from J, with 8 bases between. The CDR3 region is CASSQGSSGANVLTF. The CDR3 DNA is TGCGCCAGCAGCCAGGGGAGCTCTGGGGCCAACGTCCTGACTTTC. Complete variable domain (other parts from reference TRBV5-1 and TRBJ2-6): KAGVTQTPRYLIKTRGQQVTLSCSPISGHRSVSWYQQTPGQGLQFLFEYFSETQRNKGNFPGRFSGRQFSNSRSEMNVSTLELGDSALYLCASSQGSSGANVLTFGAGSRLTVL.

The rearrangement uses TRBV5-1 and TRBJ2-3; D unclear. Trimming took off 4 bases at V and 2 bases at J, with 14 bases between the two ends. Germline CDR1 SGHRS, CDR2 YFSETQ. This CDR3 has 15 amino acids. As DNA, the CDR3 is TGCGCCAGCAGCCTACAGACCCAACCCACAGATACGCAGTATTTT. Translation gives CASSLQTQPTDTQYF.

This clone was seen only a few times. The rearrangement uses TRBV7-2 and TRBJ2-5; TRBD2 is a possible D gene (6 bases). Germline loops: CDR1 SGHTA, CDR2 FQGNSA. CDR3 length: 13 residues. Trimming removed 2 bases at V and 5 bases at J, with 9 bases between. The CDR3 is CASSLYGGETQYF. CDR3 bases: TGTGCCAGCAGCTTATACGGAGGGGAGACCCAGTACTTC.

This clone has only one observation. V usage is TRBV4-1 and J usage is TRBJ2-7; 7 positions match TRBD2. This CDR3 is built from 16 residues. CDR1 MGHRA and CDR2 YSYEKL come from the germline V gene. V shed 1 base and J 1 base; nucleotides not matched to a gene: 7. The CDR3 DNA reads TGCGCCAGCAGCCAAGTGCCGGGGGGTAAATCCTACGAGCAGTACTTC. Residues: CASSQVPGGKSYEQYF.

The V and J genes are TRBV25-1 and TRBJ2-5; no clear D. The CDR3 runs 12 residues. CDR1 MGHDK and CDR2 SYGVNS come from the germline V gene. V dropped 3 bases and J dropped 7 bases, with 9 bases sitting between them. As DNA, the CDR3 is TGTGCCAGCAGTGAGAACAGAGGGACCCAGTACTTC. As protein: CASSENRGTQYF.

The V and J genes are TRBV12-3 or TRBV12-4 and TRBJ1-5; D is perhaps TRBD1 (5 bases). The CDR3 spans 13 residues. Trimming removed 6 bases at V and 9 bases at J, with 15 bases between. The DNA of the CDR3 is TGTGCCAGCAGCACTGGACAAGAAAGGCCCCAGCATTTT. Translating it yields CASSTGQERPQHF.

This clone has a single count. J is TRBJ2-3 and V is TRBV30, with TRBD1 matching over 7 bases. Germline V gene lookup returns CDR1 GTSNPN and CDR2 SVGIG (reference sequence). The CDR3 covers 13 residues. Trimming cost V 3 bases and J 2 bases; bases outside gene matches: 2. The CDR3 here is CAWRQGYTDTQYF. The CDR3 DNA is TGTGCCTGGAGACAGGGGTACACAGATACGCAGTATTTT.

The rearrangement links TRBV4-3 to TRBJ2-7, with a tentative D call TRBD1 (7 bases). CDR3 length: 15 amino acids. Trimming took off 1 base at V and 0 bases at J, with 10 bases between the two ends. CDR1 and CDR2 from the germline V gene are LGHNA and YSLEER. The CDR3 sequence: CASSQGRGLSYEQYF. The CDR3 DNA reads as TGCGCCAGCAGCCAAGGGAGGGGGCTCTCCTACGAGCAGTACTTC.

The V gene is TRBV27, the J gene TRBJ2-7; D unresolved. Germline V gene lookup returns CDR1 MNHEY and CDR2 SMNVEV (reference sequence). V lost 3 bases, J lost 6 bases, and 9 bases lay in between. The CDR3 totals 12 residues. The CDR3 nucleotides read TGTGCCAGCAGTTTTCGGGCCTCCGAGCAGTACTTC. This codes for CASSFRASEQYF.

This chain uses TRBV7-6 with TRBJ1-3, with D possibly TRBD1 on 5 matching bases. Germline CDR1 is SGHVS and CDR2 is FNYEAQ. Between the trimmed V and J ends, which lost 5 bases and 0 bases, there was a span of 20 bases. This CDR3 has 18 amino acids. CDR3 sequence (DNA): TGTGCCAGCAGCAATGGGGGGAGGGCTACCAGCTCTGGAAACACCATATATTTT. As protein: CASSNGGRATSSGNTIYF.

This chain links TRBV28 with TRBJ1-4, with D hard to call. Trimming stripped 2 bases from V and 4 bases from J, with 11 bases between. The CDR3 sequence is 15 residues long. Germline CDR1 is MDHEN and CDR2 is SYDVKM. The CDR3 coding sequence is TGTGCCAGCAGTTTACCTGGCAGCCTTAATGAAAAACTGTTTTTT. This gives the protein CASSLPGSLNEKLFF. Complete variable domain (other parts from reference TRBV28 and TRBJ1-4): DVKVTQSSRYLVKRTGEKVFLECVQDMDHENMFWYRQDPGLGLRLIYFSYDVKMKEKGDIPEGYSVSREKKERFSLILESASTNQTSMYLCASSLPGSLNEKLFFGSGTQLSVL.

J is TRBJ2-1 and V is TRBV7-2; no reliable D call. Germline V gene sequence: CDR1 SGHTA, CDR2 FQGNSA. The CDR3 has 14 amino acids. The V gene lost 3 bases and the J gene lost 1 base, with 7 bases spanning the gap. CDR3 sequence (DNA): TGTGCCAGCAGCTTGTCTAGGTCCTACAATGAGCAGTTCTTC. Translated: CASSLSRSYNEQFF.

In its sample, this clone was seen a few times. In nucleotides, the CDR3 is TGTGCCAGCAGCTTGGAGAACGAGGTCAGAGGTGAAGCTTTCTTT. Residues: CASSLENEVRGEAFF. V usage is TRBV5-6 and J usage is TRBJ1-1, with D unresolved. V was clipped by 0 bases and J by 7 bases, with 16 bases between them. The CDR3 spans 15 residues. Per the germline V gene, CDR1 is SGHDT and CDR2 is YYEEEE.

The CDR3 DNA is TGTGCCAGCAGCGTAGGTAAGGGGTGGACTAGCGATCACAATGAGCAGTTCTTC. The encoded protein is CASSVGKGWTSDHNEQFF. This sequence joins TRBV9 and TRBJ2-1, with 9 bases identical to TRBD2. V lost 0 bases and J lost 5; bases outside the gene matches: 12. The CDR3 has 18 residues. Germline CDR1 reads SGDLS; CDR2 reads YYNGEE.

The V call is TRBV6-2 or TRBV6-3, the J call TRBJ2-3; 8 positions match TRBD2. CDR3 length: 20 residues. The V segment lost 0 bases and the J segment 1 base; nucleotides outside the gene matches: 15. The germline V gene has CDR1 MNHEY and CDR2 SVGEGT. The CDR3 coding sequence is TGTGCCAGCAGTTACTCGACGGCCGCCGGGACTAGGCTCGGCACAGATACGCAGTATTTT. This translates into CASSYSTAAGTRLGTDTQYF.

This clone was counted once. DNA for the CDR3: TGTGCCAGCAGGGACCGGGACTACATCTCCTACGAGCAGTACTTC. This sequence encodes CASRDRDYISYEQYF. The V call is TRBV6-5, the J call TRBJ2-7; 7 bases agree with TRBD2. From germline, CDR1 is MNHEY and CDR2 SVGAGI. This CDR3 is built from 15 residues. Trimming at V came to 6 bases and at J to 0 bases, leaving 8 bases not matched to a gene.

The rearrangement uses TRBV2 and TRBJ1-3, with D unclear. This CDR3 comprises 14 residues. V lost 3 bases and J lost 2, with 8 bases in between. Germline V gene sequence: CDR1 SNHLY, CDR2 FYNNEI. The CDR3 DNA reads TGTGCCAGCAGTGACCCCGGGGCTGGAAACACCATATATTTT. It translates to CASSDPGAGNTIYF.

The V call is TRBV9, the J call TRBJ2-3, with D tentatively TRBD2 (7 bases). The CDR3 loop spans 16 amino acids. V shed 0 bases and J shed 1 base, with 12 bases lying between them. Germline V gives CDR1 SGDLS, CDR2 YYNGEE. In nucleotides, the CDR3 is TGTGCCAGCAGCGTAGAAGGGGGAGGGGGCACAGATACGCAGTATTTT. Amino acids: CASSVEGGGGTDTQYF.

The chain is built from TRBV27 and TRBJ2-5; D is possibly TRBD2 (7 bases). This CDR3 has 14 amino acids. The germline CDR1 and CDR2 sequences are MNHEY and SMNVEV (reference sequence). Trimming cost V 6 bases and J 0 bases, with 11 bases left between them. Written as DNA, the CDR3 is TGTGCCAGCAGGGGAGGGACATACCAAGAGACCCAGTACTTC. Amino acids: CASRGGTYQETQYF.

This clone is a singleton in its sample. DNA of the CDR3: TGCGCCAGCAGCCCGGACTGGGCCACCGGGGAGCTGTTTTTT. Protein sequence: CASSPDWATGELFF. The chain recombines TRBV4-3 with TRBJ2-2, with D possibly being TRBD2 (5 bases). This CDR3 has 14 amino acids. Germline assignment: CDR1 LGHNA and CDR2 YSLEER. V was clipped by 4 bases and J by 4 bases, with 10 bases between them.

This clone occurred a few times. The CDR3 DNA sequence: TGTGCCAGCAGTTCCTGGGGACAGGTCCAAGAGACCCAGTACTTC. Its protein product is CASSSWGQVQETQYF. This sequence joins TRBV28 and TRBJ2-5; 8 bases map to TRBD1. Germline V CDR1 and CDR2: MDHEN, SYDVKM. The J segment lost 1 base and the V segment lost 4 bases, leaving 5 bases of the junction unmatched. The CDR3 runs to 15 residues. Combining the CDR3 with reference TRBV28 and TRBJ2-5 gives the whole variable domain DVKVTQSSRYLVKRTGEKVFLECVQDMDHENMFWYRQDPGLGLRLIYFSYDVKMKEKGDIPEGYSVSREKKERFSLILESASTNQTSMYLCASSSWGQVQETQYFGPGTRLLVL.

This sequence joins TRBV5-4 and TRBJ1-3; weak D call: TRBD1 (6 bases). The CDR3 is 15 residues long. V lost 4 bases, J lost 2 bases, and 13 bases lay in between. Germline CDR1 is SGHNT and CDR2 is YYREEE (reference sequence). CDR3: CASSTPGAAGNTIYF. For the CDR3, the DNA is TGTGCCAGCAGCACACCAGGGGCGGCTGGAAACACCATATATTTT.

This clone has a single count. This rearrangement joins TRBV2 to TRBJ1-5; unclear D gene. The V gene lost 6 bases and the J gene lost 3 bases, with 6 bases spanning the gap. The CDR3 is 12 amino acids. CDR1 is SNHLY and CDR2 is FYNNEI in the germline V gene. The CDR3 region has the DNA TGTGCCAGCAGGGCAGACAATCAGCCCCAGCATTTT. Amino acid sequence: CASRADNQPQHF. Based on the CDR3 plus reference TRBV2 and TRBJ1-5, the full variable domain is EPEVTQTPSHQVTQMGQEVILRCVPISNHLYFYWYRQILGQKVEFLVSFYNNEISEKSEIFDDQFSVERPDGSNFTLKIRSTKLEDSAMYFCASRADNQPQHFGDGTRLSIL.

This clone was seen only a few times. The chain uses TRBV27 and TRBJ2-5; 7 bases map to TRBD2. This CDR3 comprises 13 residues. V trimming: 8 bases; J trimming: 5 bases; junction bases outside the gene matches: 8. CDR1 MNHEY and CDR2 SMNVEV come from the germline V gene (reference sequence). The CDR3 reads CASCDWGGETQYF. DNA of the CDR3: TGTGCCAGCTGTGACTGGGGGGGTGAGACCCAGTACTTC.